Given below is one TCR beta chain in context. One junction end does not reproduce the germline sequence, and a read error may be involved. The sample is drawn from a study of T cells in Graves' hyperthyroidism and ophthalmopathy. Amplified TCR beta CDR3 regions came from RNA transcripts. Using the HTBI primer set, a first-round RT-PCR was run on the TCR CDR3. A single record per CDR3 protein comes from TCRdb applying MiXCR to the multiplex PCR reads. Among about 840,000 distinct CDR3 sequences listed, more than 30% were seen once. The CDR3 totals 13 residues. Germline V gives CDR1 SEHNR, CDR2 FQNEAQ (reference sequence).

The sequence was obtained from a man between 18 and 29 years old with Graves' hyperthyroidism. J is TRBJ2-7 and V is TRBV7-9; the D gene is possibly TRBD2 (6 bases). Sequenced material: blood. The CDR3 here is CACSVGGGDEQYF. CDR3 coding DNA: TGTGCCTGCAGCGTCGGGGGAGGAGATGAGCAGTACTTC.